The present T cell receptor beta chain was sequenced within a study of blood T cell repertoires in COVID-19. Study-level background: The study drew acute and convalescent COVID-19 samples from the United States, Italy and Spain.

The count of this clone is one. Libraries were prepared by immunoSEQ multiplex PCR; TCRdb keeps only in-frame clonotypes and omits some of them. The data show more than 95,000 clones, roughly 69% seen once. The sequencing input was peripheral blood. This receptor was taken from a woman in her 70s with acute or convalescent COVID-19.

CDR3: CARSLREPPYNEQFF. In nucleotides, the CDR3 is TGTGCCAGAAGCTTGCGGGAACCTCCCTACAATGAGCAGTTCTTC. The V and J genes are TRBV5-3 and TRBJ2-1; tentative D call: TRBD2 (5 bases). TRBV5-3 is designated an ORF whose function remains uncertain. The CDR3 contains 15 residues. The V and J ends lost 1 base and 2 bases respectively, with 10 bases between them.